This T cell receptor beta chain was sequenced during a study of T cell responses to AZD1222 COVID-19 vaccine. Study-wide results and limits: Variant regions that are unmutated are reportedly the target of nearly half of spike-specific TCRs. Donors, mostly white British, included more females; clonal diversity was possibly underestimated. Compared with day 0, the breadth and depth of the Spike-specific TCR repertoire rose significantly after two doses of AZD1222. Only 5 or 6 individuals given AZD1222 were seropositive at baseline.

The V end lost 1 base, the J end lost 5 bases, and 11 bases lay between the germline ends. Germline lookup yields CDR1 MNHNS and CDR2 SASEGT. CDR3 length: 14 amino acids. TCRdb keeps only in-frame clones here, not all; method: immunoSEQ multiplex PCR. The sample lists fewer than 130,000 clones; roughly 90% were seen once. Worth noting for this clone: Its antigen remains unidentified.

This chain uses TRBV6-1 with TRBJ1-2; D is unresolved. The source is an adult in good health. Sample: peripheral blood, taken on day 0 of AZD1222 vaccination. The CDR3 coding sequence is TGTGCCAGCAGTGAAGGGTTGAGGGTTTATGGCTACACCTTC. It codes for CASSEGLRVYGYTF.